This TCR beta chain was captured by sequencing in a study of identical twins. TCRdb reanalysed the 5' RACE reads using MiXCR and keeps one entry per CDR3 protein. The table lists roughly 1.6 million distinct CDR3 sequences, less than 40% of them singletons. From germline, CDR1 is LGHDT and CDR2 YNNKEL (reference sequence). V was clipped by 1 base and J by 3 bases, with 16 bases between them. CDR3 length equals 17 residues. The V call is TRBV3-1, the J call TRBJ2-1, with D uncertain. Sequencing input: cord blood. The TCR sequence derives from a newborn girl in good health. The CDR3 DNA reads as TGTGCCAGCAGCCAAGGCGCGTCGGGCTACTACTACAATGAGCAGTTCTTC. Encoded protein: CASSQGASGYYYNEQFF.